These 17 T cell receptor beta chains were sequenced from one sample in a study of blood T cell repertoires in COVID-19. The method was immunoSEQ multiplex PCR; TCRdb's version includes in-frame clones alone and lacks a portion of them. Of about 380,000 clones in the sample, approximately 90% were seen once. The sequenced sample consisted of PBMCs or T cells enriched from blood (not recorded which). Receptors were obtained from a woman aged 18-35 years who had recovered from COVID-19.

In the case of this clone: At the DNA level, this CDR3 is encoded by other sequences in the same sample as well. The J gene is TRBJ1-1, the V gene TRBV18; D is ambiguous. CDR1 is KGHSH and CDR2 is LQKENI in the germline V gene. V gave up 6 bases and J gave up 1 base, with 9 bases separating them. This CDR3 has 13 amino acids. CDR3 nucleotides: TGTGCCAGCTCCCCGGGAGGGAACACTGAAGCTTTCTTT. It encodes CASSPGGNTEAFF.

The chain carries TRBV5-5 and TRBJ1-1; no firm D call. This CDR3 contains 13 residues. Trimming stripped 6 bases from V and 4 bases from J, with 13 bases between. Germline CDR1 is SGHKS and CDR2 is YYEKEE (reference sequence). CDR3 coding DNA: TGTGCCAGCACCCTAATCGGCGGCACTGAAGCTTTCTTT. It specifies CASTLIGGTEAFF.

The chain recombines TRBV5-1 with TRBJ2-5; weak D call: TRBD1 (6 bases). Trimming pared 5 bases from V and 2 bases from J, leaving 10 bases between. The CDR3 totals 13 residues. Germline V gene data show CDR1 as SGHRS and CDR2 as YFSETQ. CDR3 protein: CASRGATQETQYF. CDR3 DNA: TGCGCCAGCAGGGGGGCGACTCAAGAGACCCAGTACTTC.

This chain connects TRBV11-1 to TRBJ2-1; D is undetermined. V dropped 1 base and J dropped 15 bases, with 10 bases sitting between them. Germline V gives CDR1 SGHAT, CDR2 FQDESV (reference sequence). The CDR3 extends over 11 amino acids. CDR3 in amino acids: CASSLDRGRFF. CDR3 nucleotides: TGTGCCAGCAGCTTAGATCGCGGTAGGTTCTTC.

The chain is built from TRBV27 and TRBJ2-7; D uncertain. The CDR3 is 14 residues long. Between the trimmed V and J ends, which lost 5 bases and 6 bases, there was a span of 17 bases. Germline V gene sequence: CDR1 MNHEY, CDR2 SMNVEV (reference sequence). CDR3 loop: CASSIRGSLGEQYF. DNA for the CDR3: TGTGCCAGCAGTATCCGTGGTAGCCTCGGCGAGCAGTACTTC.

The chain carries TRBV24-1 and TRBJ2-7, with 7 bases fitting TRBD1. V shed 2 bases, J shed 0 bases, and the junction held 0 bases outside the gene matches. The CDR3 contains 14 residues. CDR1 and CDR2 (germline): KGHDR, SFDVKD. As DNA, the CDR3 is TGTGCCACCAGTGATTCAGGGGGCTCCTACGAGCAGTACTTC. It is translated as CATSDSGGSYEQYF.

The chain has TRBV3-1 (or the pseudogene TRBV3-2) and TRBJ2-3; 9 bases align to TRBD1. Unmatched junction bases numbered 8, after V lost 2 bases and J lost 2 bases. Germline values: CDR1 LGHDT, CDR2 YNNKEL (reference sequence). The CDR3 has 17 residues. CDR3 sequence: CASSQFGTGNYTDTQYF. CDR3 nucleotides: TGTGCCAGCAGCCAATTTGGGACAGGGAATTACACAGATACGCAGTATTTT.

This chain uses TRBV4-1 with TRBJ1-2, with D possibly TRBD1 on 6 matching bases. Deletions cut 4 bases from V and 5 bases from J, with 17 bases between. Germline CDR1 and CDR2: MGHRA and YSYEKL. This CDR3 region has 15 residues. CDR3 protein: CASSPRGRGGYGYTF. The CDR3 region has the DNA TGCGCCAGCAGCCCCCGGGGGCGCGGGGGTTATGGCTACACCTTC.

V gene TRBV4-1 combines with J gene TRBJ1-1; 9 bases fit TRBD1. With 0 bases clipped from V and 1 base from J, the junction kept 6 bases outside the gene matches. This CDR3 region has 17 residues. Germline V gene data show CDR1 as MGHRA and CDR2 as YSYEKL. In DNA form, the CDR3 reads TGCGCCAGCAGCCAAGAGAACACGGGACAGGGGAACACTGAAGCTTTCTTT. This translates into CASSQENTGQGNTEAFF.

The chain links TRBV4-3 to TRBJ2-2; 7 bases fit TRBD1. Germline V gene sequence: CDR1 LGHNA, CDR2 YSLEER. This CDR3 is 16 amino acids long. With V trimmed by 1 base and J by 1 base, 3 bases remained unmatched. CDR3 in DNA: TGCGCCAGCAGCCAAGTTGGGACAGAGAACACCGGGGAGCTGTTTTTT. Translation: CASSQVGTENTGELFF.

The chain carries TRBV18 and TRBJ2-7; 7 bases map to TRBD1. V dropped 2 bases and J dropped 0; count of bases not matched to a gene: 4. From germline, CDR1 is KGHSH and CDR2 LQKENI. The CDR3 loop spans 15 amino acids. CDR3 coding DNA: TGTGCCAGCTCACCAACGGGACAGAGCTCCTACGAGCAGTACTTC. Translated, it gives CASSPTGQSSYEQYF. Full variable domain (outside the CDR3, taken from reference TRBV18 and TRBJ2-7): NAGVMQNPRHLVRRRGQEARLRCSPMKGHSHVYWYRQLPEEGLKFMVYLQKENIIDESGMPKERFSAEFPKEGPSILRIQQVVRGDSAAYFCASSPTGQSSYEQYFGPGTRLTVT.

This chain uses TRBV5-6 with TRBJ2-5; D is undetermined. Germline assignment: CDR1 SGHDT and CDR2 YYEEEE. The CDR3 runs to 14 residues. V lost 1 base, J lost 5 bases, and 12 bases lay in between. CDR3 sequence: CASSLYLGEETQYF. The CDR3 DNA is TGTGCCAGCAGCTTGTACCTAGGTGAGGAGACCCAGTACTTC.

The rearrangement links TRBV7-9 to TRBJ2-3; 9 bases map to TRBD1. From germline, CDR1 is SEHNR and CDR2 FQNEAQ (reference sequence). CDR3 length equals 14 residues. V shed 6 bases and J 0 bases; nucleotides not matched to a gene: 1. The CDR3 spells CASRGQGSTDTQYF. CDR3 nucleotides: TGTGCCAGCAGGGGACAGGGTAGCACAGATACGCAGTATTTT.

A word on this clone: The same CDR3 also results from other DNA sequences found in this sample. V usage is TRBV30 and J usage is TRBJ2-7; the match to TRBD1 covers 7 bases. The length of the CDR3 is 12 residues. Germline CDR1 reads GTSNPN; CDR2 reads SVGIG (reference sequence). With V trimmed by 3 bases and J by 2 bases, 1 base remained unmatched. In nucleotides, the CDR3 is TGTGCCTGGAGCGGGACAGCCTACGAGCAGTACTTC. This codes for CAWSGTAYEQYF.

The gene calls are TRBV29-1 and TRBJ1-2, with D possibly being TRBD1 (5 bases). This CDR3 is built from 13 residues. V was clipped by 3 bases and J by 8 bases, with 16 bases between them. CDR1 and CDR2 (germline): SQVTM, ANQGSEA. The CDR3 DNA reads TGCAGCGTTGAGGCAGGCAGGGCCCTCGGCTACACCTTC. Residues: CSVEAGRALGYTF.

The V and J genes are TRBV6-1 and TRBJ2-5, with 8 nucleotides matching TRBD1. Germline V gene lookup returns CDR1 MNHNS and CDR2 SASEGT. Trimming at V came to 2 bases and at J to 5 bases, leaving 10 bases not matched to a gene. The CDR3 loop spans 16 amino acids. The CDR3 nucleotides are TGTGCCAGCAGTGAAAAGGACAGGGCGAGGATGGAGACCCAGTACTTC. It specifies CASSEKDRARMETQYF.

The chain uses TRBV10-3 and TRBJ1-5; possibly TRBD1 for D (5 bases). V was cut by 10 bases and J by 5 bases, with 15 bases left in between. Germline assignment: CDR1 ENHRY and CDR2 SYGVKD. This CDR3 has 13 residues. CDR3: CASRLIQDQPQHF. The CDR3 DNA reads TGTGCCAGCCGCTTAATACAGGATCAGCCCCAGCATTTT.